This entry lists 15 T cell receptor beta chains sequenced from one sample in a study of T cell responses to AZD1222 COVID-19 vaccine. Method: immunoSEQ multiplex PCR; TCRdb's copy keeps in-frame clones and lacks some. The table records over 120,000 clones, 80% to 95% of them present only once. The sequencing here drew on peripheral blood, taken 28 days after the second AZD1222 dose. These TCRs come from an adult who received the AZD1222 COVID-19 vaccine.

As DNA, the CDR3 is TGTGCCAGCAGCTTGACTAGCGGGAGTGTCACAGATACGCAGTATTTT. Translated, it gives CASSLTSGSVTDTQYF. The chain couples TRBV11-2 to TRBJ2-3; 12 nucleotides match TRBD2. CDR3 size: 16 residues. J gave up 2 bases and V 3 bases, and 3 bases lay outside the gene matches. Germline loops: CDR1 SGHAT, CDR2 FQNNGV. The complete variable domain, with remaining parts taken from reference TRBV11-2 and TRBJ2-3, reads EAGVAQSPRYKIIEKRQSVAFWCNPISGHATLYWYQQILGQGPKLLIQFQNNGVVDDSQLPKDRFSAERLKGVDSTLKIQPAKLEDSAVYLCASSLTSGSVTDTQYFGPGTRLTVL.

J is TRBJ2-5 and V is TRBV4-2, with 8 bases fitting TRBD1. The CDR3 loop spans 15 amino acids. V shed 1 base and J 1 base; nucleotides not matched to a gene: 2. The germline V gene encodes CDR1 LGHNA and CDR2 YNFKEQ. In DNA, the CDR3 is TGTGCCAGCAGCCAAGCACAGGGGGGCCAAGAGACCCAGTACTTC. This translates into CASSQAQGGQETQYF.

The rearrangement uses TRBV9 and TRBJ2-6; D is ambiguous. Germline-derived CDR1 and CDR2 are SGDLS and YYNGEE. This CDR3 region has 14 residues. V lost 3 bases and J lost 0, with 4 bases in between. The CDR3 loop reads CASSAFSGANVLTF. The CDR3, as DNA: TGTGCCAGCAGCGCCTTCTCTGGGGCCAACGTCCTGACTTTC.

V and J are TRBV28 and TRBJ1-1, with 9 bases aligning to TRBD1. The CDR3 consists of 18 residues. V shed 3 bases, J shed 1 base, and the junction held 12 bases outside the gene matches. Germline V gene lookup returns CDR1 MDHEN and CDR2 SYDVKM. This CDR3 is CASSFWTRDRVGNTEAFF. The CDR3 region has the DNA TGTGCCAGCAGTTTCTGGACCCGGGACAGGGTGGGGAACACTGAAGCTTTCTTT.

This chain connects TRBV19 to TRBJ2-5; TRBD2 matches 13 bases. Trimming cost V 4 bases and J 9 bases; bases outside gene matches: 5. CDR1 is LNHDA, CDR2 SQIVND, per germline (reference sequence). The CDR3 runs 14 residues. The CDR3 coding sequence is TGTGCCAGTAGTACCGGACTAGCGGGAGTGGCCCAGTACTTC. Amino acid sequence: CASSTGLAGVAQYF.

The V gene is TRBV6-2 or TRBV6-3, the J gene TRBJ2-7; tentatively, D is TRBD2 (6 bases). From germline, CDR1 is MNHEY and CDR2 SVGEGT. The CDR3 loop spans 11 amino acids. Trimming took 2 bases from V and 7 from J, leaving 6 bases between them. CDR3 nucleotides: TGTGCCAGCAGTTACGCGGGGGAGCAGTACTTC. Amino acid sequence: CASSYAGEQYF.

The chain carries TRBV20-1 and TRBJ1-1, with no clear D. The V gene lost 3 bases and the J gene lost 5 bases, with 16 bases spanning the gap. Germline CDR1 reads DFQATT; CDR2 reads SNEGSKA (reference sequence). The CDR3 covers 14 residues. CDR3 nucleotides: TGCAGTGCTAGTAGGCAGACGATGAGGACTGAAGCTTTCTTT. Translated: CSASRQTMRTEAFF.

The sample holds one count of this clone. The J gene is TRBJ1-5, the V gene TRBV6-4, with D uncertain. CDR3 length equals 13 residues. Trimming removed 3 bases from V and 3 bases from J, with 6 bases in between. Germline V gene lookup returns CDR1 MRHNA and CDR2 SNTAGT. The DNA of the CDR3 is TGTGCCAGCAGTGAGGCAGACAATCAGCCCCAGCATTTT. Residues: CASSEADNQPQHF.

V usage is TRBV3-1 (or the pseudogene TRBV3-2) and J usage is TRBJ1-1; 7 bases are shared with TRBD1. The CDR3 totals 15 residues. Losses at the gene ends were 0 bases for V and 1 base for J; bases not matched to a gene: 2. Germline V gives CDR1 LGHDT, CDR2 YNNKEL (reference sequence). The CDR3 region is CASSQEYRGNTEAFF. The CDR3 nucleotides are TGTGCCAGCAGCCAAGAATACAGGGGGAACACTGAAGCTTTCTTT.

The CDR3 sequence is CASSVTGKGTEAFF. For the CDR3, the DNA is TGTGCCAGCAGCGTGACAGGGAAGGGCACTGAAGCTTTCTTT. The chain joins TRBV11-2 to TRBJ1-1; TRBD1 agrees at 7 bases. V lost 5 bases to trimming and J lost 4 bases; unmatched junction nucleotides: 7. CDR1 SGHAT and CDR2 FQNNGV come from the germline V gene. This CDR3 is 14 amino acids long. Using reference TRBV11-2 and TRBJ1-1 for the parts outside the CDR3, the full variable domain is EAGVAQSPRYKIIEKRQSVAFWCNPISGHATLYWYQQILGQGPKLLIQFQNNGVVDDSQLPKDRFSAERLKGVDSTLKIQPAKLEDSAVYLCASSVTGKGTEAFFGQGTRLTVV.

The chain carries TRBV27 and TRBJ1-5; unclear D gene. Germline loops: CDR1 MNHEY, CDR2 SMNVEV (reference sequence). V was cut by 7 bases and J by 0 bases, with 19 bases left in between. This CDR3 is 17 amino acids long. CDR3 bases: TGTGCCAGCACCTTTGAAGGGAGCGTGGATAGCAATCAGCCCCAGCATTTT. Translation: CASTFEGSVDSNQPQHF.

The chain has TRBV3-1 (or the pseudogene TRBV3-2) and TRBJ2-1; D ambiguous. V was pared by 0 bases and J by 2 bases, with 14 bases between. The CDR3 spans 17 residues. CDR1 is LGHDT and CDR2 is YNNKEL in the germline V gene (reference sequence). CDR3 DNA sequence: TGTGCCAGCAGCCAAGAGCGCGCGATTATCCCCTACAATGAGCAGTTCTTC. Its translation is CASSQERAIIPYNEQFF.

This chain connects TRBV5-6 to TRBJ1-5, with D maybe TRBD1 (5 bases). The length of the CDR3 is 15 residues. The germline V gene has CDR1 SGHDT and CDR2 YYEEEE. Deletions cut 2 bases from V and 7 bases from J, with 16 bases between. CDR3 sequence (DNA): TGTGCCAGCAGCTTAAGAGGGGTAATCGGGCAGCCCCAGCATTTT. This translates into CASSLRGVIGQPQHF.

This chain connects TRBV5-1 to TRBJ2-2; possibly TRBD1 or TRBD2 for D (5 bases each). Germline loops: CDR1 SGHRS, CDR2 YFSETQ. The V and J ends lost 3 bases and 3 bases respectively, with 12 bases between them. The CDR3 is made up of 15 amino acids. The CDR3, as DNA: TGCGCCAGCAGCTGGGACGACAGCTACACCGGGGAGCTGTTTTTT. Its translation: CASSWDDSYTGELFF. Using reference TRBV5-1 and TRBJ2-2 for the parts outside the CDR3, the full variable domain is KAGVTQTPRYLIKTRGQQVTLSCSPISGHRSVSWYQQTPGQGLQFLFEYFSETQRNKGNFPGRFSGRQFSNSRSEMNVSTLELGDSALYLCASSWDDSYTGELFFGEGSRLTVL.

The chain links TRBV4-2 to TRBJ2-3; 12 positions agree with TRBD2. The CDR3 consists of 16 residues. Germline values: CDR1 LGHNA, CDR2 YNFKEQ. Trimming removed 1 base from V and 4 bases from J; junction bases left unmatched: 3. The CDR3 DNA follows: TGTGCCAGCAGCCAAGCGGGACTAGCGGGTTCAGATACGCAGTATTTT. Encoded protein: CASSQAGLAGSDTQYF.